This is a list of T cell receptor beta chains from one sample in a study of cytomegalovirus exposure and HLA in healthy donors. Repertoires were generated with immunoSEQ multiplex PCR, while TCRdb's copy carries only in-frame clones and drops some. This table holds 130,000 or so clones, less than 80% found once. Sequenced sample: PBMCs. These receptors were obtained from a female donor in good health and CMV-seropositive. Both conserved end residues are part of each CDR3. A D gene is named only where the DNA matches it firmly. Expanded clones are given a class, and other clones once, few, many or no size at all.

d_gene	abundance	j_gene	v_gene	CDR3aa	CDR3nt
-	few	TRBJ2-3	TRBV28	CASNNQGVETDTQYF	TGTGCCAGCAACAATCAGGGCGTGGAGACAGATACGCAGTATTTT
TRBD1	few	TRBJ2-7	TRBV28	CASSSPGQGIQQYF	TGTGCCAGCAGTTCTCCGGGACAGGGAATACAGCAGTACTTC
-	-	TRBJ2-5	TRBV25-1	CASSPDSQETQYF	TGTGCCAGCAGTCCGGACAGCCAAGAGACCCAGTACTTC
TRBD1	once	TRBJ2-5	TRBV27	CASSSSIQGSGETQYF	TGTGCCAGCAGTTCTTCAATACAGGGGTCGGGGGAGACCCAGTACTTC
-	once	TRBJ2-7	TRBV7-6	CASSEGFSGSGYEQYF	TGTGCCAGCAGCGAAGGCTTTAGCGGCAGTGGGTACGAGCAGTACTTC
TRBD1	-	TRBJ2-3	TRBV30	CAWVLGQGSDTQYF	TGTGCCTGGGTCCTTGGACAGGGGTCAGATACGCAGTATTTT
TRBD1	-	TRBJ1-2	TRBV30	CAWSAFRDSRRYGYTF	TGTGCCTGGAGTGCATTTAGGGACAGCAGAAGGTATGGCTACACCTTC
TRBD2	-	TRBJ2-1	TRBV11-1	CASSLELPGLAVHNEQFF	TGTGCCAGCAGCTTAGAACTCCCGGGACTAGCGGTCCACAATGAGCAGTTCTTC
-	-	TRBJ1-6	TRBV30	CAWSVPGEWGSPLHF	TGTGCCTGGAGTGTCCCGGGGGAGTGGGGTTCACCCCTCCACTTT
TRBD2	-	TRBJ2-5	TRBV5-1	CASSLEGGRRSETQYF	TGCGCCAGCAGCTTGGAGGGCGGGAGAAGGTCGGAGACCCAGTACTTC
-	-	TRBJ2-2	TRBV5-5	CASSYRQGGNTGELFF	TGTGCCAGCAGCTATCGGCAGGGTGGGAACACCGGGGAGCTGTTTTTT
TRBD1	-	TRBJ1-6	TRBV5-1	CASSLLSGGKNSPLHF	TGCGCCAGCAGCTTGCTGTCAGGGGGTAAAAATTCACCCCTCCACTTT
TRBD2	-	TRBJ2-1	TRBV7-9	CASSLTSGSVSEQFF	TGTGCCAGCAGCCTGACTAGCGGGAGCGTTAGTGAGCAGTTCTTC
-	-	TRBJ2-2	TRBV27	CASSLVRVNTGELFF	TGTGCCAGCAGTTTAGTGCGGGTGAACACCGGGGAGCTGTTTTTT
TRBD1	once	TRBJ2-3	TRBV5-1	CASSPSPGQGGDTQYF	TGCGCCAGCAGCCCCTCACCGGGACAGGGGGGAGATACGCAGTATTTT
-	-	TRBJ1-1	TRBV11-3	CASSLRGSNTEAFF	TGTGCCAGCAGCTTAAGAGGATCGAACACTGAAGCTTTCTTT
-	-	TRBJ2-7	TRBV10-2	CASSDHGQLYEQYF	TGCGCCAGCAGTGACCACGGACAGCTCTACGAGCAGTACTTC
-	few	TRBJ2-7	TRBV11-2	CASGRSSVGGTYEQYF	TGTGCCAGCGGACGATCCTCTGTAGGAGGCACCTACGAGCAGTACTTC
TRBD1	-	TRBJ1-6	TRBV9	CASSKRTGGGSPLHF	TGTGCCAGCAGCAAAAGGACAGGGGGCGGGTCACCCCTCCACTTT
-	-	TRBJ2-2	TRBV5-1	CASSLAAGADGELFF	TGCGCCAGCAGCTTGGCGGCGGGGGCAGACGGGGAGCTGTTTTTT
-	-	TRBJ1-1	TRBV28	CASSLQLWEEGAFF	TGTGCCAGCAGTCTTCAGTTGTGGGAGGAGGGAGCTTTCTTT
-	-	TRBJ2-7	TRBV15	CATSRDLAGTYEQYF	TGTGCCACCAGCAGAGATCTCGCAGGAACCTACGAGCAGTACTTC